This record looks at one T cell receptor beta chain sequence and its context. What it binds is unknown. TCRdb recomputed calls from the 5' RACE reads with MiXCR, one row per CDR3 protein. The data hold around 47,000 distinct CDR3 sequences, with roughly 21% observed a single time. The time point denotes: technical triplicate 3. The entry originates in a study of neurological immune-mediated disorders. Study-wide findings and caveats: Because no CDR3 amino acid sequences were shared across subjects by expanded clones, private repertoires were suggested in all groups.

Sample: PBMCs. The receptor was isolated from a man aged 55 to 70 with HTLV-1-associated myelopathy (HAM/TSP).

CDR3 nucleotide sequence: TGCGCCAGCAGCGCTTCGGGTGACTATGGCTACACCTTC. Translation gives CASSASGDYGYTF. The genes are TRBV5-1 and TRBJ1-2, with D hard to call. V was shortened by 4 bases and J by 3 bases, with 10 bases between the two germline ends. CDR1 is SGHRS, CDR2 YFSETQ, per germline. The CDR3 loop spans 13 amino acids.